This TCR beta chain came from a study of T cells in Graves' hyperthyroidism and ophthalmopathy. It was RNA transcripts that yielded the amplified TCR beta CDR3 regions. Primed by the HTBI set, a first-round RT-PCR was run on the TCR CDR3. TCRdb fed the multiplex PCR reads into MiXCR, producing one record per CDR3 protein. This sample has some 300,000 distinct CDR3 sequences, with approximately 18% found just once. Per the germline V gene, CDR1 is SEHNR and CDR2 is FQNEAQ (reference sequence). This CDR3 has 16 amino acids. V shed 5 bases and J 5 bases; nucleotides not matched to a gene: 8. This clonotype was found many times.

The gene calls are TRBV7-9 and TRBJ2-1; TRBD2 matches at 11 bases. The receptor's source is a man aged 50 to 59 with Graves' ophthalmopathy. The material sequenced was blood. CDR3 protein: CASSQYTSGSHNEQFF. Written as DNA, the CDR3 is TGTGCCAGCAGCCAATATACTAGCGGGAGTCACAATGAGCAGTTCTTC.